Sequencing of this T cell receptor beta chain was carried out in a study of blood T cell repertoires in COVID-19. Study information: The origin of the acute and convalescent COVID-19 samples was the United States, Italy and Spain.

This CDR3 has 16 residues. The germline CDR1 and CDR2 sequences are SGHTA and FQGNSA. The V end lost 5 bases, the J end lost 4 bases, and 18 bases lay between the germline ends. Produced via immunoSEQ multiplex PCR; TCRdb's table is partial and in-frame only. The sample yields 200,000 to 250,000 clones, 84% seen once. This clone was picked up one time. The sequence came from a man aged 45 to 65 with active or convalescent COVID-19. The sequencing sample was made of peripheral blood. The genes are TRBV7-2 and TRBJ1-3; a weak D match, TRBD1 (5 bases). The CDR3 sequence is CASSPHRRGSGNTIYF. CDR3 sequence (DNA): TGTGCCAGCAGCCCCCATAGACGGGGGTCAGGAAACACCATATATTTT.